Following are 18 T cell receptor beta chains from one sample sequenced in a study of blood T cell repertoires in COVID-19 (dated by TCRdb to the early 2020s). Library prep was done by the immunoSEQ multiplex PCR assay. TCRdb mirrors the immuneACCESS table, restricted to in-frame sequences. Some clones are absent from its copies; in checked studies, under half trace to an unresolved V gene, and the reason for the others is unknown. This sample gives around 76,000 clones in total; more than 70% of them show up just once. The top ten clones comprise roughly 4.6% of the sample. Material: peripheral blood. The receptor set was obtained from a man older than 75 with acute or convalescent COVID-19.

CDR3 coding DNA: TGTGCCAGCAGGACTAGCGGGAGTGGGGAGCAGTACTTC. Its protein product is CASRTSGSGEQYF. J is TRBJ2-7 and V is TRBV9; TRBD2 aligns across 12 bases. Losses at the gene ends were 5 bases for V and 7 bases for J; bases not matched to a gene: 4. This CDR3 is built from 13 residues. Germline-derived CDR1 and CDR2 are SGDLS and YYNGEE.

This clone turned up a few times. Written as DNA, the CDR3 is TGTGCCCGAGCAGGTTACAGAGCTAACTATGGCTACACCTTC. It is translated as CARAGYRANYGYTF. This chain joins TRBV2 and TRBJ1-2; D ambiguous. CDR3 length equals 14 residues. V was cut by 11 bases and J by 0 bases, with 16 bases left in between. Germline loops: CDR1 SNHLY, CDR2 FYNNEI.

The chain has TRBV7-9 and TRBJ1-6; TRBD1 might be the D (6 bases). Germline CDR1 SEHNR, CDR2 FQNEAQ (reference sequence). The CDR3 is 14 residues long. V was clipped by 5 bases and J by 7 bases, with 12 bases between them. CDR3 DNA: TGTGCCAGCAGCAACCGGGACAACAATTCACCCCTCCACTTT. This gives the protein CASSNRDNNSPLHF.

V gene TRBV19 combines with J gene TRBJ1-2; TRBD1 agrees at 7 bases. Germline lookup yields CDR1 LNHDA and CDR2 SQIVND (reference sequence). The trim removed 4 bases at V and 2 bases at J, leaving 7 bases unmatched. The CDR3 covers 15 residues. The CDR3 nucleotides read TGTGCCAGTAGTAACGGACAGGTTCAAAACTATGGCTACACCTTC. It is translated as CASSNGQVQNYGYTF.

The chain is built from TRBV11-2 and TRBJ1-4; D unclear. This CDR3 has 15 amino acids. Trimming left V 1 base short and J 3 bases short, with 9 bases between. Germline loops: CDR1 SGHAT, CDR2 FQNNGV. CDR3 DNA: TGTGCCAGCAGCTTAGTCGGGAAGGCTAATGAAAAACTGTTTTTT. Residues: CASSLVGKANEKLFF. Based on the CDR3 plus reference TRBV11-2 and TRBJ1-4, the full variable domain is EAGVAQSPRYKIIEKRQSVAFWCNPISGHATLYWYQQILGQGPKLLIQFQNNGVVDDSQLPKDRFSAERLKGVDSTLKIQPAKLEDSAVYLCASSLVGKANEKLFFGSGTQLSVL.

The chain links TRBV9 to TRBJ2-3, with D possibly matching TRBD1 (6 bases). The germline gives CDR1 SGDLS, CDR2 YYNGEE. This CDR3 comprises 15 residues. The V and J ends lost 0 bases and 3 bases respectively, with 11 bases between them. The DNA of the CDR3 is TGTGCCAGCAGCGTAGGAGGGGGTCGGACAGATACGCAGTATTTT. Its protein product is CASSVGGGRTDTQYF.

The CDR3 region has the DNA TGTGCCAGCAGCTTGGCCCGCGCAACTAATGAAAAACTGTTTTTT. This translates into CASSLARATNEKLFF. The genes are TRBV5-8 and TRBJ1-4; D gene unclear. Germline V gene sequence: CDR1 SGHTS, CDR2 YDEGEE. The CDR3 runs 15 residues. V lost 0 bases and J 0 bases, leaving 6 bases between the germline ends.

The chain carries TRBV29-1 and TRBJ1-1; 7 positions match TRBD1. This CDR3 spans 11 amino acids. Trimming at V came to 5 bases and at J to 4 bases, leaving 1 base not matched to a gene. Germline CDR1 reads SQVTM; CDR2 reads ANQGSEA. The CDR3 sequence: CSVRQGTEAFF. The CDR3 nucleotides read TGCAGCGTTAGACAGGGCACTGAAGCTTTCTTT.

The chain is built from TRBV7-2 and TRBJ2-7; 13 bases are shared with TRBD2. The CDR3 sequence is 17 residues long. Losses at the gene ends were 5 bases for V and 4 bases for J; bases not matched to a gene: 11. CDR1 and CDR2 from the germline V gene are SGHTA and FQGNSA. CDR3 nucleotides: TGTGCCAGCAGCCCCCGACTAGCGGGGGGCGCGGGGTACGAGCAGTACTTC. Protein sequence: CASSPRLAGGAGYEQYF.

This chain links TRBV7-3 with TRBJ2-1, with TRBD1 matching over 10 bases. The length of the CDR3 is 15 residues. V dropped 0 bases and J dropped 9; count of bases not matched to a gene: 5. The germline gives CDR1 SGHTA, CDR2 FQGTGA. This CDR3 reads CASSLTSGQGSEQFF. The CDR3 DNA reads as TGTGCCAGCAGCTTAACCTCGGGACAGGGGAGTGAGCAGTTCTTC.

This clone has a single count. The chain employs TRBV7-2 and TRBJ2-1, with 7 bases fitting TRBD2. Per the germline V gene, CDR1 is SGHTA and CDR2 is FQGNSA. The V and J ends lost 6 bases and 1 base, in that order; junction bases with no gene match: 12. CDR3 size: 17 residues. CDR3 coding DNA: TGTGCCAGCAGTCCGTGGGGGGGGGTGGCATCCTACAATGAGCAGTTCTTC. Encoded protein: CASSPWGGVASYNEQFF.

The V and J genes are TRBV19 and TRBJ2-1, with a weak D call TRBD1 (6 bases). The CDR3 sequence is 13 residues long. V lost 6 bases and J 4 bases, leaving 10 bases between the germline ends. Per germline, CDR1 LNHDA and CDR2 SQIVND (reference sequence). The CDR3 nucleotides read TGTGCCAGTAGCCTTGGACAGTACAATGAGCAGTTCTTC. Protein product: CASSLGQYNEQFF.

The chain uses TRBV29-1 and TRBJ1-1; TRBD1 matches at 7 bases. CDR1 and CDR2 from the germline V gene are SQVTM and ANQGSEA. The CDR3 loop spans 13 amino acids. The J segment lost 1 base and the V segment lost 5 bases, leaving 4 bases of the junction unmatched. The CDR3 protein is CSVPTGSNTEAFF. The CDR3 DNA reads TGCAGCGTTCCGACAGGGTCGAACACTGAAGCTTTCTTT.

DNA of the CDR3: TGTGCCATCAACCCCGTAAATTTACAGGGGGCTGGCTACACCTTC. This gives the protein CAINPVNLQGAGYTF. The chain links TRBV10-3 to TRBJ1-2; 9 positions agree with TRBD1. The CDR3 is 15 amino acids. Germline V gives CDR1 ENHRY, CDR2 SYGVKD. Unmatched junction bases numbered 13, after V lost 7 bases and J lost 7 bases.

In DNA form, the CDR3 reads TGTGCCAGCAGTACGGGGTTTGGGAAGGCTTTCTTT. Protein: CASSTGFGKAFF. The J gene is TRBJ1-1, the V gene TRBV27; no clear D gene. Germline V gives CDR1 MNHEY, CDR2 SMNVEV (reference sequence). V was shortened by 5 bases and J by 11 bases, with 15 bases between the two germline ends. The CDR3 runs to 12 residues.

The rearrangement joins TRBV7-2 to TRBJ2-7; D is perhaps TRBD2 (6 bases). CDR1 SGHTA and CDR2 FQGNSA come from the germline V gene. Trimming stripped 2 bases from V and 2 bases from J, with 10 bases between. The CDR3 is 14 amino acids. In nucleotides, the CDR3 is TGTGCCAGCAGCTTACGCCGCGGGACCTACGAGCAGTACTTC. It encodes CASSLRRGTYEQYF.

This chain joins TRBV9 and TRBJ2-5; TRBD2 might be the D (8 bases). The CDR3 runs 16 residues. The ends were cut back, 4 bases at V and 3 bases at J, with 19 bases in the middle. Germline V gives CDR1 SGDLS, CDR2 YYNGEE. DNA of the CDR3: TGTGCCAGCAGCCCCCCCGGGAGGGGGCAGAAAGAGACCCAGTACTTC. Its protein is CASSPPGRGQKETQYF.

The chain joins TRBV5-8 to TRBJ2-1, with D possibly TRBD2 on 7 matching bases. Germline-derived CDR1 and CDR2 are SGHTS and YDEGEE. V lost 4 bases and J lost 3, with 14 bases in between. This CDR3 has 15 residues. The CDR3 region has the DNA TGTGCCAGCAGCGGGGGGGCGGGGATCTACAATGAGCAGTTCTTC. Its translation: CASSGGAGIYNEQFF.